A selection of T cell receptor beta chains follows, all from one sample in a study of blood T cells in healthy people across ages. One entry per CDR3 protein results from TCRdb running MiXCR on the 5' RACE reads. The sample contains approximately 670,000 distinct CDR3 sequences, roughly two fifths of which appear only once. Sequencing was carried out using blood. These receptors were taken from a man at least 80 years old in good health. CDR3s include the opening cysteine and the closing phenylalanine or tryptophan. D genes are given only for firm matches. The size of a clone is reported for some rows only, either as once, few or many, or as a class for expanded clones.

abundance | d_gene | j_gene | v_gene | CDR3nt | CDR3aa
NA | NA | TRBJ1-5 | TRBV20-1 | TGCAGTGCTAGAGATGTGGACAGCTTCATCAATCAGCCCCAGCATTTT | CSARDVDSFINQPQHF
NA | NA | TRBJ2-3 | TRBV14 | TGTGCCAGCAGCCATCAGGGGCAGGTCGCAGATACGCAGTATTTT | CASSHQGQVADTQYF
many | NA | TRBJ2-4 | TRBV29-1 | TGCAGCGTTGTACAGAAAAACATTCAGTACTTC | CSVVQKNIQYF
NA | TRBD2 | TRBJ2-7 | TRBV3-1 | TGTGCCAGCAGCCAAGTAGGTATCCTAGCGGGGACGTACGAGCAGTACTTC | CASSQVGILAGTYEQYF
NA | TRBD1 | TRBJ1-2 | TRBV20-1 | TGCAGTGCCCCCCCGACAGGGATGTTGGACTATGGCTACACCTTC | CSAPPTGMLDYGYTF
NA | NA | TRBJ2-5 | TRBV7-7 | TGTGCTAGCAGCTTAGGGGCCAACCGGGGGGAGACCCAGTACTTC | CASSLGANRGETQYF
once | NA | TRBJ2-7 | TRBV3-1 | TGTGCCAGCAGCCAGCAGGTCGGACCCGGGCAGTACTTC | CASSQQVGPGQYF
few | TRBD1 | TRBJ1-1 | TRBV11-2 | TGTGCCAGCAGCTCTCGGACAGGGTTAAACACTGAAGCTTTCTTT | CASSSRTGLNTEAFF
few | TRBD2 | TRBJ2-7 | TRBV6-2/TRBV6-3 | TGTGCCAGCAGTTACACTAGCGGGAGCCCCGTCCACGAGCAGTACTTC | CASSYTSGSPVHEQYF
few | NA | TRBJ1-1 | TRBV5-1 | TGCGCCAGCAGCTTGCCGGGGGCCGCGAGCACTGAAGCTTTCTTT | CASSLPGAASTEAFF